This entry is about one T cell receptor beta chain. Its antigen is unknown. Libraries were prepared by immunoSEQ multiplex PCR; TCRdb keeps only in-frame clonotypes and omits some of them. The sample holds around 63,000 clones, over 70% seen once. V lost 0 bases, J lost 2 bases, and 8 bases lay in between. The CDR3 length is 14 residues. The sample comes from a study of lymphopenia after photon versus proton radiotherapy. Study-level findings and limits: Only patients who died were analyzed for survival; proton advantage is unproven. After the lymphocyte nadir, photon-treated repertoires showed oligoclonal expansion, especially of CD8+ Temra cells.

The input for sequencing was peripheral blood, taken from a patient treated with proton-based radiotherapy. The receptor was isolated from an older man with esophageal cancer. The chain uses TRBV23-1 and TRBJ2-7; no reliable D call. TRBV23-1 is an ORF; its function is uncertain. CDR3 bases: TGCGCCAGCAGTCAATCGTGCCCCACCTACGAGCAGTACTTC. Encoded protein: CASSQSCPTYEQYF.